The source of this T cell receptor beta chain is a study of blood T cell repertoires in COVID-19. This clone was seen only a few times. Sequenced by immunoSEQ multiplex PCR; TCRdb stores in-frame clones only, minus some. Of approximately 150,000 clones detected, 80% to 90% appear once; the ten largest clones hold about 2.6%. Germline CDR1 is LGHNA and CDR2 is YNFKEQ. The CDR3 is 16 amino acids. V was pared by 10 bases and J by 3 bases, with 25 bases between. Sequencing was performed on PBMCs or T cells enriched from blood (not recorded which). The V and J genes are TRBV4-2 and TRBJ2-7; perhaps TRBD2 as D (6 bases). This TCR derives from a man aged 35 to 55 with acute COVID-19. CDR3 bases: TGTGCCAACCCATTATCAGGCCCGCGGGGCCGCTACGAGCAGTACTTC. This codes for CANPLSGPRGRYEQYF.